The rows below give T cell receptor beta chains drawn from one sample of a study of chemoradiotherapy in HPV16-positive cancers. Assay used: immunoSEQ multiplex PCR; TCRdb lists only in-frame clones, some missing. Of a few thousand clones in the sample, about 88% were seen once. The material sequenced was tumor tissue, taken from a patient who underwent chemoradiotherapy. These receptors originate from a human donor with HPV-associated anogenital cancer. The CDR3 runs from the conserved cysteine through the conserved F or W. A D gene is named only where the DNA matches it firmly. Rows may omit the clone size; those that give it use once, few, many or a size class.

J: TRBJ2-5
D: TRBD2
size: NA
V: TRBV10-1
DNA: TGCGCCAGCAGTGAGTCCCGTAGCGGGAGCTTTGAGACCCAGTACTTC
CDR3: CASSESRSGSFETQYF

J: TRBJ2-4
D: TRBD1
size: NA
V: TRBV7-2
DNA: TGTGCCAGCAGCTTAGCGGTACAGGGGGCCAACATTCAGTACTTC
CDR3: CASSLAVQGANIQYF

J: TRBJ2-7
D: NA
size: NA
V: TRBV19
DNA: TGTGCCAGTAGTATAACCACTAGCATCGCCTACGAGCAGTACTTC
CDR3: CASSITTSIAYEQYF

J: TRBJ2-1
D: TRBD2
size: NA
V: TRBV9
DNA: TGTGCCAGCAGCGTAGGTCTAGCGGGTCAGAGCTCCTACAATGAGCAGTTCTTC
CDR3: CASSVGLAGQSSYNEQFF

J: TRBJ1-2
D: NA
size: NA
V: TRBV5-6
DNA: TGTGCCAGCAGCCTCCAACCCGGCCGACACACGGGGTATGGCTACACCTTC
CDR3: CASSLQPGRHTGYGYTF

J: TRBJ1-4
D: NA
size: NA
V: TRBV21-1
DNA: TGTGCCAGCAGCAAAGGACAGGGTTTCGCAACTAATGAAAAACTGTTTTTT
CDR3: CASSKGQGFATNEKLFF

J: TRBJ1-1
D: NA
size: NA
V: TRBV7-2
DNA: TGTGCCAGCAGTCCAAGGGGCACTGAAGCTTTCTTT
CDR3: CASSPRGTEAFF

J: TRBJ1-2
D: TRBD1
size: NA
V: TRBV19
DNA: TGTGCCAGTAGATTACAGGGGGCAGGGTATGGCTACACCTTC
CDR3: CASRLQGAGYGYTF

J: TRBJ2-7
D: NA
size: NA
V: TRBV27
DNA: TGTGCCAGCAGTTTAGACAGCTCCTACGAGCAGTACTTC
CDR3: CASSLDSSYEQYF

J: TRBJ2-7
D: TRBD1
size: NA
V: TRBV5-4
DNA: TGTGCCAGCAGCATGGGACAGGGCTTATACGAGCAGTACTTC
CDR3: CASSMGQGLYEQYF

J: TRBJ2-4
D: NA
size: NA
V: TRBV30
DNA: TGTGCCTGGAGTAGTGAGCCCGAAAACATTCAGTACTTC
CDR3: CAWSSEPENIQYF

J: TRBJ2-3
D: TRBD2
size: NA
V: TRBV2
DNA: TGTGCCAGCACTCTCAGGCTAGCGGGCTCGGATACGCAGTATTTT
CDR3: CASTLRLAGSDTQYF

J: TRBJ1-2
D: NA
size: NA
V: TRBV11-3
DNA: TGTGCCAGCAGCTTCGGGACCGGTGGATATGGCTACACCTTC
CDR3: CASSFGTGGYGYTF

J: TRBJ2-2
D: NA
size: NA
V: TRBV4-3
DNA: TGCGCCAGCAGCCAAGATATGGCGAACACCGGGGAGCTGTTTTTT
CDR3: CASSQDMANTGELFF

J: TRBJ2-7
D: TRBD1
size: NA
V: TRBV15
DNA: TGTGCCACCAGCAGAGCACCGCGACAGGGAGTGAGGGAGCAGTACTTC
CDR3: CATSRAPRQGVREQYF

J: TRBJ2-5
D: NA
size: NA
V: TRBV7-6
DNA: TGTGCCAGCAGCTTAGTGGCTGGGGGGGAGACCCAGTACTTC
CDR3: CASSLVAGGETQYF

J: TRBJ2-1
D: NA
size: NA
V: TRBV7-8
DNA: TGTGCCAGCAGCCTCCACGATAGCGCCAATGAGCAGTTCTTC
CDR3: CASSLHDSANEQFF

J: TRBJ2-5
D: TRBD1
size: NA
V: TRBV7-9
DNA: TGTGCCAGCAGCGCGGACAGGGTCAGTTTTACGGAGACCCAGTACTTC
CDR3: CASSADRVSFTETQYF

J: TRBJ2-5
D: TRBD1
size: NA
V: TRBV9
DNA: TGTGCCAGCAGCGTAGCTTGGGGACAGGGAGGCCAAGAGACCCAGTACTTC
CDR3: CASSVAWGQGGQETQYF

J: TRBJ2-7
D: TRBD1
size: NA
V: TRBV27
DNA: TGTGCCAGCAGTAAGACAGGGGGGGAAGCCTACGAGCAGTACTTC
CDR3: CASSKTGGEAYEQYF

J: TRBJ1-2
D: NA
size: NA
V: TRBV5-1
DNA: TGCGCCAGCAGCTTGAGGGGGGACTATGGCTACACCTTC
CDR3: CASSLRGDYGYTF

J: TRBJ2-3
D: TRBD1
size: NA
V: TRBV12-5
DNA: TGTGCTAGTGGACGGACAGGAGATACAGATACGCAGTATTTT
CDR3: CASGRTGDTDTQYF

J: TRBJ2-3
D: TRBD1
size: NA
V: TRBV10-3
DNA: TGTGCCACCGCCGGGACAGGGCAAGATACGCAGTATTTT
CDR3: CATAGTGQDTQYF

J: TRBJ2-2
D: TRBD2
size: NA
V: TRBV7-2
DNA: TGTGCCAGCAGCTTGAGCAGAGCGGGATATAACACCGGGGAGCTGTTTTTT
CDR3: CASSLSRAGYNTGELFF

J: TRBJ2-3
D: TRBD2
size: NA
V: TRBV19
DNA: TGTGCCAGTAGTATAGGACTAGCCGATACGCAGTATTTT
CDR3: CASSIGLADTQYF

J: TRBJ2-5
D: NA
size: once
V: TRBV28
DNA: TGTGCCAGCTCAGAGGCTAGCGCGTTGGGGACCCAGTACTTC
CDR3: CASSEASALGTQYF

J: TRBJ2-7
D: NA
size: NA
V: TRBV7-2
DNA: TGTGCCAGCAGCTTAGGCGGCTACTACGAGCAGTACTTC
CDR3: CASSLGGYYEQYF

J: TRBJ1-2
D: TRBD1
size: few
V: TRBV27
DNA: TGTGCCAGCAGCATAGGCGAGCAGGGGGCGAATGGCTACACCTTC
CDR3: CASSIGEQGANGYTF

J: TRBJ2-3
D: TRBD2
size: NA
V: TRBV9
DNA: TGTGCCAGCAGCGTAGCTGGGACTAGCGCAGATACGCAGTATTTT
CDR3: CASSVAGTSADTQYF

J: TRBJ2-3
D: TRBD2
size: NA
V: TRBV30
DNA: TGTGCCTGGAGTCTAGCGGGAGTCGGGGGAGATACGCAGTATTTT
CDR3: CAWSLAGVGGDTQYF

J: TRBJ2-3
D: NA
size: NA
V: TRBV25-1
DNA: TGTGCCAGCAGTGAATCCAGTCTCACAGATACGCAGTATTTT
CDR3: CASSESSLTDTQYF

J: TRBJ2-7
D: NA
size: few
V: TRBV19
DNA: TGTGCCAGTAGCCCGACTAGATACTACGAGCAGTACTTC
CDR3: CASSPTRYYEQYF

J: TRBJ2-5
D: TRBD2
size: NA
V: TRBV27
DNA: TGTGCCAGCAGTTTGTCTAGCGGGAGTATGGAGACCCAGTACTTC
CDR3: CASSLSSGSMETQYF

J: TRBJ1-2
D: NA
size: NA
V: TRBV6-5
DNA: TGTGCCAGCAGCAGGACAGCCGAAACCTATGGCTACACCTTC
CDR3: CASSRTAETYGYTF

J: TRBJ2-1
D: NA
size: NA
V: TRBV5-1
DNA: TGCGCCAGCAGCCGGGAACCCTACAATGAGCAGTTCTTC
CDR3: CASSREPYNEQFF

J: TRBJ2-7
D: NA
size: NA
V: TRBV28
DNA: TGTGCCAGCAGACCTCGGGGGAGCCTCACACATAACGAGCAGTACTTC
CDR3: CASRPRGSLTHNEQYF

J: TRBJ2-1
D: NA
size: NA
V: TRBV11-3
DNA: TGTGCCAGCAGCCCAGGCGGAAGCCAACAGAACAATGAGCAGTTCTTC
CDR3: CASSPGGSQQNNEQFF

J: TRBJ1-5
D: NA
size: NA
V: TRBV4-1
DNA: TGCGCCAGCAGCCAAGAGATGCACCTTAGCAATCAGCCCCAGCATTTT
CDR3: CASSQEMHLSNQPQHF

J: TRBJ2-1
D: TRBD1
size: NA
V: TRBV19
DNA: TGTGCCAGTACCCTGCAACCCCGGCGACAGGGCTCTTCCTACAATGAGCAGTTCTTC
CDR3: CASTLQPRRQGSSYNEQFF

J: TRBJ2-5
D: NA
size: NA
V: TRBV13
DNA: TGTGCCAGCAGCCCCCGAGGAGGGCCCCAAGAGACCCAGTACTTC
CDR3: CASSPRGGPQETQYF

J: TRBJ2-7
D: TRBD1
size: NA
V: TRBV4-1
DNA: TGCGCCAGCAGAACGCGGGACAGGGGAGACTACGAGCAGTACTTC
CDR3: CASRTRDRGDYEQYF

J: TRBJ1-3
D: NA
size: NA
V: TRBV7-6
DNA: TGTGCCAGCAGCTCCTCCGGGACAAGCTCTGGAAACACCATATATTTT
CDR3: CASSSSGTSSGNTIYF

J: TRBJ1-5
D: NA
size: NA
V: TRBV19
DNA: TGTGCCAGTAGGGTGAGGAATCAGCCCCAGCATTTT
CDR3: CASRVRNQPQHF

J: TRBJ2-1
D: TRBD2
size: NA
V: TRBV2
DNA: TGTGCCAGCAGTGGCGGGAGTCTCCGAGGGGAGCAGTTCTTC
CDR3: CASSGGSLRGEQFF

J: TRBJ1-1
D: NA
size: NA
V: TRBV5-4
DNA: TGTGCCAGCAGCTTGGGGTCGAACACTGAAGCTTTCTTT
CDR3: CASSLGSNTEAFF

J: TRBJ1-4
D: NA
size: once
V: TRBV7-8
DNA: TGTGCCAGCAGCTCCACCGGGGGGGGGACTAATGAAAAACTGTTTTTT
CDR3: CASSSTGGGTNEKLFF

J: TRBJ2-2
D: NA
size: NA
V: TRBV19
DNA: TGTGCCAGTAATTTGGCGGGTTACACCGGGGAGCTGTTTTTT
CDR3: CASNLAGYTGELFF

J: TRBJ1-1
D: NA
size: NA
V: TRBV29-1
DNA: TGCAGCGAGGTAGTGAACACTGAAGCTTTCTTT
CDR3: CSEVVNTEAFF

J: TRBJ2-7
D: TRBD2
size: NA
V: TRBV5-4
DNA: TGTGCCAGCAGCTTGGCAGCCCTAGCGGGAAACGAGCAGTACTTC
CDR3: CASSLAALAGNEQYF

J: TRBJ2-7
D: NA
size: NA
V: TRBV9
DNA: TGTGCCAGCAGCGTAGGGGCCGGGAGCTACGAGCAGTACTTC
CDR3: CASSVGAGSYEQYF

J: TRBJ2-1
D: NA
size: NA
V: TRBV6-6
DNA: TGTGCCAGCCGGCGGGCGGGTCCCTCCTACAATGAGCAGTTCTTC
CDR3: CASRRAGPSYNEQFF

J: TRBJ1-3
D: NA
size: NA
V: TRBV14
DNA: TGTGCCAGCAGCCCTCACCTCTCTGGAAACACCATATATTTT
CDR3: CASSPHLSGNTIYF

J: TRBJ1-2
D: TRBD1
size: NA
V: TRBV30
DNA: TGTGCCTGGAGCCTAGACAGGGCCTATGGCTACACCTTC
CDR3: CAWSLDRAYGYTF

J: TRBJ2-7
D: TRBD1
size: NA
V: TRBV4-1
DNA: TGCGCCAGCAGCCAAGAGGGACAGGGGGGCGAGCAGTACTTC
CDR3: CASSQEGQGGEQYF

J: TRBJ1-1
D: NA
size: once
V: TRBV28
DNA: TGTGCCAGCAGTTGGGAAACTACTGAAGCTTTCTTT
CDR3: CASSWETTEAFF